This T cell receptor (beta chain) was observed in a study of blood T cell repertoires in COVID-19. The overall study: Specimens from acute and convalescent COVID-19 originated in the United States, Italy and Spain.

Generated by immunoSEQ multiplex PCR, the TCRdb table keeps only in-frame clones and is missing some. The table has about 420,000 clones, 85% to 90% seen once; the top ten hold 0.8% to 0.9%. Germline V gene lookup returns CDR1 SGHDN and CDR2 FVKESK. V dropped 2 bases and J dropped 6; count of bases not matched to a gene: 1. CDR3 length: 12 amino acids. The chain employs TRBV14 and TRBJ2-7; 7 nucleotides match TRBD1. The sample taken for sequencing was peripheral blood. The source is a man aged 18 to 35 with COVID-19, enrolled during active disease. The CDR3 reads CASSQWTGEQYF. Written as DNA, the CDR3 is TGTGCCAGCAGCCAATGGACAGGCGAGCAGTACTTC.